This T cell receptor (beta chain) was recorded in a study of CD8+ T cells in alopecia areata. On the study more broadly: The study gave treated patients oral tofacitinib at 5 to 10 mg twice daily.

Indicated treatment: oral pan-JAK inhibitor, 5-10 mg twice daily. This CDR3 has 17 residues. Germline V gene sequence: CDR1 SEHNR, CDR2 FQNEAQ (reference sequence). The V and J ends lost 3 bases and 4 bases, in that order; junction bases with no gene match: 14. Points from the study as a whole: Many expanded lesional clones stayed in scalp and blood while on tofacitinib. Uncertain still, given a single nonresponder, is whether baseline CD8+ expansion links to response.

Sequencing relied on a cDNA template that was reverse transcribed from extracted RNA. TCRdb's copy holds only in-frame clones and misses some; the assay was immunoSEQ multiplex PCR. The data show nearly 110,000 clones, about 83% seen once. In regard to this clone: The antigen remains unidentified.

This chain links TRBV7-9 with TRBJ1-2, with 7 nucleotides matching TRBD1. The source was CD8+ T cells sorted from blood, collected at week 24, from a patient treated with tofacitinib. This clonotype originated in a human donor with alopecia areata. CDR3 residues: CASSLPVTGWSSYGYTF. CDR3 bases: TGTGCCAGCAGCTTGCCGGTGACAGGGTGGAGTAGCTATGGCTACACCTTC.